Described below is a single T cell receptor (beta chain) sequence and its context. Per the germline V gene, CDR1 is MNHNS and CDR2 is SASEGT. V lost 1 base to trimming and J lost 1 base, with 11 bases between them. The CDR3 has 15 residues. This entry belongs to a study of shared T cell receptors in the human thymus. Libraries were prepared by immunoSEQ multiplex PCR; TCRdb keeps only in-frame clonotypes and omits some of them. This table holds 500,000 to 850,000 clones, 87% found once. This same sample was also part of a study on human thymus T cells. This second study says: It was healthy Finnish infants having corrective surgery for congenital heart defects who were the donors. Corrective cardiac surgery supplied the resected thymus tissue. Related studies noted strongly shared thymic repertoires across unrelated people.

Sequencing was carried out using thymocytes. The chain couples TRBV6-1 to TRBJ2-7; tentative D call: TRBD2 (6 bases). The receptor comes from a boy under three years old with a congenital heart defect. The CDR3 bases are TGTGCCAGCAGTGAAGTTCTCGGAGGGTCCTACGAGCAGTACTTC. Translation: CASSEVLGGSYEQYF.